This section outlines one TCR beta chain sequence together with its context. Its antigen is as yet unknown. This CDR3 is also generated by other DNA sequences in the sample. This sample is drawn from a study of T cell responses to AZD1222 COVID-19 vaccine. The study's findings and limits: CD4 TCRs associated with vaccination spanned spike, dominating at 160-218 and 743-854. Only five or six AZD1222 recipients tested seropositive at baseline.

The table came from immunoSEQ multiplex PCR; TCRdb's copy has only in-frame clones and leaves some out. Of about 70,000 clones listed, roughly four fifths were seen once; the top ten hold about 6.5%. Second-dose schedules of about 4 or about 12 weeks were combined. The receptor's source is an adult who received the AZD1222 COVID-19 vaccine. Sequenced here: peripheral blood, sampled 28 days after the second AZD1222 dose.

CDR3 amino acids: CASSFQNYEQYF. The DNA for the CDR3 is TGTGCCAGCAGTTTCCAGAACTACGAGCAGTACTTC. V usage is TRBV28 and J usage is TRBJ2-7; D is ambiguous. CDR3 length equals 12 residues. From germline, CDR1 is MDHEN and CDR2 SYDVKM. Trimming removed 3 bases at V and 3 bases at J, with 6 bases between. Full variable domain (remainder filled in from reference TRBV28 and TRBJ2-7): DVKVTQSSRYLVKRTGEKVFLECVQDMDHENMFWYRQDPGLGLRLIYFSYDVKMKEKGDIPEGYSVSREKKERFSLILESASTNQTSMYLCASSFQNYEQYFGPGTRLTVT.